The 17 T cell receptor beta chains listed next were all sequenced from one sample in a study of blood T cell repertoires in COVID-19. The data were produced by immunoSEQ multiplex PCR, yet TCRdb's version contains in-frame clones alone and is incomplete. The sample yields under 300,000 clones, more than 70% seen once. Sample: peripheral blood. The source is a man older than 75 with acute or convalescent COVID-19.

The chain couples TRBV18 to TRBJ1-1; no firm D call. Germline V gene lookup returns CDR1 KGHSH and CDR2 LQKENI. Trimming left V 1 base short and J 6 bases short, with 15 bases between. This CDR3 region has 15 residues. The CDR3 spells CASSPLTRATAEAFF. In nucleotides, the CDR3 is TGTGCCAGCTCACCACTAACGAGGGCTACGGCTGAAGCTTTCTTT.

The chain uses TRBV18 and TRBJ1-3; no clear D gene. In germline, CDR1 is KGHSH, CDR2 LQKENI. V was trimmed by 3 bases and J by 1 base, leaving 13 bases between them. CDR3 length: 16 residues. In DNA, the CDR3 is TGTGCCAGCTCACCTGGCTTAAGTAATTCTGGAAACACCATATATTTT. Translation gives CASSPGLSNSGNTIYF.

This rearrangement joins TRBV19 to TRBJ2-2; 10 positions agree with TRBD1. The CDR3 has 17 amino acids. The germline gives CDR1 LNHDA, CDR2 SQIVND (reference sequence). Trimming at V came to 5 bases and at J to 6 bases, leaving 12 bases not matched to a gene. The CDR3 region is CASSGWTGGFRSGELFF. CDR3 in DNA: TGTGCCAGTAGTGGGTGGACAGGGGGGTTTCGGTCCGGGGAGCTGTTTTTT.

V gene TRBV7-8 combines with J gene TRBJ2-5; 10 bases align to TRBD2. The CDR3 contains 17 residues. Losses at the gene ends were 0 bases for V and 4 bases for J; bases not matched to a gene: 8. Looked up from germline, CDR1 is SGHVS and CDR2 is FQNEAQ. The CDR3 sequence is CASSLASGRILGETQYF. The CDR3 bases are TGTGCCAGCAGCTTAGCTAGCGGGAGGATTTTAGGAGAGACCCAGTACTTC.

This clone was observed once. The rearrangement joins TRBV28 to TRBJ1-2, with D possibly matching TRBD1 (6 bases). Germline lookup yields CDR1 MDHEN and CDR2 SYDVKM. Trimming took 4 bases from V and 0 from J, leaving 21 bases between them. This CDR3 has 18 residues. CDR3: CASSSPGHTKLANYGYTF. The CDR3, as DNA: TGTGCCAGCAGTTCCCCGGGACACACTAAGTTAGCTAACTATGGCTACACCTTC.

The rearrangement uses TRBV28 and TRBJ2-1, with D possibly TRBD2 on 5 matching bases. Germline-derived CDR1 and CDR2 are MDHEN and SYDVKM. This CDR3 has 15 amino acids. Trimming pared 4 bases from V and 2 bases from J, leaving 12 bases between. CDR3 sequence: CASSSGSFAYNEQFF. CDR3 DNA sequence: TGTGCCAGCAGTTCGGGGAGCTTCGCCTACAATGAGCAGTTCTTC.

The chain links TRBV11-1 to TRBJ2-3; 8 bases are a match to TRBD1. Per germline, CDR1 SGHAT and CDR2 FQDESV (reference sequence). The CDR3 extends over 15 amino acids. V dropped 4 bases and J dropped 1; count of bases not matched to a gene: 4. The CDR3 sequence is CASSSTGARTDTQYF. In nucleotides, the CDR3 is TGTGCCAGCAGCTCGACAGGGGCCCGCACAGATACGCAGTATTTT.

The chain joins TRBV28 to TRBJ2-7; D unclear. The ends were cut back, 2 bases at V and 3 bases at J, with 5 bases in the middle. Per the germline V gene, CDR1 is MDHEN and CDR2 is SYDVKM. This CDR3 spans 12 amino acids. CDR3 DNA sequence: TGTGCCAGCAGTTTAAACAGCTACGAGCAGTACTTC. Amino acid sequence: CASSLNSYEQYF.

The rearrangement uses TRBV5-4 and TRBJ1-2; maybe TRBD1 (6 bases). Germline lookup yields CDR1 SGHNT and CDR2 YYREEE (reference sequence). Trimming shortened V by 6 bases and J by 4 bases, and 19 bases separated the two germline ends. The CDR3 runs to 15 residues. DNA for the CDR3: TGTGCCAGCATGCCGGGACACCCGCTTATCTATGGCTACACCTTC. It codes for CASMPGHPLIYGYTF.

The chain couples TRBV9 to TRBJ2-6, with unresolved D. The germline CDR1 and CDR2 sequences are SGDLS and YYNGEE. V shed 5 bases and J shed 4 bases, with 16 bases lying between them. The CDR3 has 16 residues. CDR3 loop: CASSPSGVPGANVLTF. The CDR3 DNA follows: TGTGCCAGCAGTCCCTCCGGAGTACCCGGGGCCAACGTCCTGACTTTC.

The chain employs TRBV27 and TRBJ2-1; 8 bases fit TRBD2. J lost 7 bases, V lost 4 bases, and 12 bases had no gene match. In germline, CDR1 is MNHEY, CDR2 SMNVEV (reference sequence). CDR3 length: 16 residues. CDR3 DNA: TGTGCCAGCAGTTCCCCGTTCGGGAGGGCCAAGAATGAGCAGTTCTTC. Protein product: CASSSPFGRAKNEQFF.

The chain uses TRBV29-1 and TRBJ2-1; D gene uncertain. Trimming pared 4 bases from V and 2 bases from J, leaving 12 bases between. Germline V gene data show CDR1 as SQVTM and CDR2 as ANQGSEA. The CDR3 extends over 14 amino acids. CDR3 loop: CSVVDLGAYNEQFF. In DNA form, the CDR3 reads TGCAGCGTTGTCGATCTGGGCGCCTACAATGAGCAGTTCTTC.

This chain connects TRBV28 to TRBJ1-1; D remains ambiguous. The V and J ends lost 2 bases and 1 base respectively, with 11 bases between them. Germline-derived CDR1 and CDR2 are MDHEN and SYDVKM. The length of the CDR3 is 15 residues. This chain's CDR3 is CASSLMQAGNTEAFF. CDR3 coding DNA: TGTGCCAGCAGTTTAATGCAGGCAGGGAACACTGAAGCTTTCTTT.

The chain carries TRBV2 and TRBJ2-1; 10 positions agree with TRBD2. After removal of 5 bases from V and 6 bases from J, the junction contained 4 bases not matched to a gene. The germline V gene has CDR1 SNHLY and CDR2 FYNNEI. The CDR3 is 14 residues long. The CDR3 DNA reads TGTGCCAGCAGTTTGGGACTAGCGAGCAATGAGCAGTTCTTC. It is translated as CASSLGLASNEQFF.

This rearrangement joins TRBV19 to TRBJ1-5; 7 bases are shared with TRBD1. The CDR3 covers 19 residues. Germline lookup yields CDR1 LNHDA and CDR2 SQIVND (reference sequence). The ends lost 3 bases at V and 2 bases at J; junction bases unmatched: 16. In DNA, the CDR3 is TGTGCCAGTAGTATGGGTCGGAAAGCAGGGGGAACGGGCAATCAGCCCCAGCATTTT. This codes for CASSMGRKAGGTGNQPQHF.

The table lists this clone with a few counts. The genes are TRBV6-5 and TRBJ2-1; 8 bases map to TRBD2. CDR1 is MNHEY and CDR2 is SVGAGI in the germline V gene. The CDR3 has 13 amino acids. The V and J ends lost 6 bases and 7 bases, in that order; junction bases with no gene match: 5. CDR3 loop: CASRGTSFNEQFF. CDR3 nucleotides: TGTGCCAGCAGGGGGACTAGTTTTAATGAGCAGTTCTTC.

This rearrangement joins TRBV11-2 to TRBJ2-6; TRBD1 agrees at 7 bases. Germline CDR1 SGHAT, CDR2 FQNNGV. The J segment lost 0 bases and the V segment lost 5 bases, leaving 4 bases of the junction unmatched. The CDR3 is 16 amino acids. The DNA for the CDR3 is TGTGCCAGCAGCCAGGGACAGCACTCTGGGGCCAACGTCCTGACTTTC. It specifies CASSQGQHSGANVLTF.